The 24 T cell receptor beta chains given below trace back to one sample, sequenced in a study of blood T cell repertoires in COVID-19. The repertoire was sequenced with immunoSEQ multiplex PCR; TCRdb's copy has only in-frame clones and lacks some. This table has 25,000 to 35,000 clones, 75% to 85% appearing once. Sequenced: peripheral blood. The receptors stem from a man aged 65 to 79 with active COVID-19.

This chain joins TRBV11-3 and TRBJ1-1; D is possibly TRBD1 (5 bases). CDR1 SGHNT and CDR2 YENEEA come from the germline V gene. The CDR3 totals 14 residues. V was shortened by 3 bases and J by 1 base, with 9 bases between the two germline ends. The CDR3 here is CASSLGGGNTEAFF. In DNA, the CDR3 is TGTGCCAGCAGCTTGGGCGGGGGGAACACTGAAGCTTTCTTT.

The chain has TRBV2 and TRBJ1-6; a weak D match, TRBD1 (6 bases). This CDR3 spans 15 amino acids. Trimming pared 4 bases from V and 7 bases from J, leaving 14 bases between. Germline V gene data show CDR1 as SNHLY and CDR2 as FYNNEI. The CDR3 reads CASSGPGHFNSPLHF. CDR3 nucleotide sequence: TGTGCCAGCAGTGGCCCGGGACATTTCAATTCACCCCTCCACTTT.

The rearrangement uses TRBV5-1 and TRBJ2-5; maybe TRBD1 (7 bases). Germline CDR1 is SGHRS and CDR2 is YFSETQ. V lost 6 bases to trimming and J lost 1 base, with 19 bases between them. CDR3 length: 16 amino acids. The CDR3 DNA follows: TGCGCCAGCACCTTTTGGGGGGCAGGGGGCCAAGAGACCCAGTACTTC. Amino acids: CASTFWGAGGQETQYF.

This chain uses TRBV12-3 or TRBV12-4 with TRBJ2-5; D gene unclear. V shed 4 bases and J shed 7 bases, with 7 bases lying between them. The CDR3 runs 11 residues. This CDR3 is CASSSRGTQYF. DNA for the CDR3: TGTGCCAGCAGTTCCCGAGGGACCCAGTACTTC.

The chain uses TRBV7-2 and TRBJ1-4; D gene ambiguous. Germline V CDR1 and CDR2: SGHTA, FQGNSA. V gave up 2 bases and J gave up 7 bases, with 14 bases separating them. The CDR3 runs 15 residues. CDR3 in amino acids: CASSLLTGRVEKLFF. The CDR3 bases are TGTGCCAGCAGCTTACTCACTGGGAGGGTTGAAAAACTGTTTTTT.

V usage is TRBV12-5 and J usage is TRBJ2-7; perhaps TRBD2 as D (5 bases). This CDR3 comprises 16 residues. V gave up 4 bases and J gave up 3 bases, with 19 bases separating them. The germline V gene has CDR1 LGHNT and CDR2 FRNRAP. The CDR3 DNA reads as TGTGCTAGTGGTTCTGGAGAGAGGGATGCCGGCTACGAGCAGTACTTC. Protein sequence: CASGSGERDAGYEQYF.

This clone was picked up one time. J is TRBJ2-2 and V is TRBV3-1 (or the pseudogene TRBV3-2), with unresolved D. CDR1 LGHDT and CDR2 YNNKEL come from the germline V gene (reference sequence). The CDR3 sequence is 13 residues long. Trimming left V 8 bases short and J 2 bases short, with 9 bases between. CDR3 DNA sequence: TGTGCCAGCGAACAGTACAACACCGGGGAGCTGTTTTTT. Protein sequence: CASEQYNTGELFF.

This chain joins TRBV29-1 and TRBJ2-3; 10 bases fit TRBD2. This CDR3 comprises 16 residues. The germline V gene has CDR1 SQVTM and CDR2 ANQGSEA. The ends lost 7 bases at V and 1 base at J; junction bases unmatched: 11. The CDR3, as DNA: TGCAGCGCCCGGTCGATAGCGGGGGGTGGCACAGATACGCAGTATTTT. As protein: CSARSIAGGGTDTQYF.

This chain links TRBV10-3 with TRBJ1-2; D not resolved. The CDR3 length is 13 residues. The germline gives CDR1 ENHRY, CDR2 SYGVKD. The V and J ends lost 0 bases and 6 bases respectively, with 8 bases between them. CDR3 protein: CAISESPGDGYTF. In DNA, the CDR3 is TGTGCCATCAGTGAGTCCCCCGGGGATGGCTACACCTTC.

The genes are TRBV7-2 and TRBJ2-1, with TRBD1 identical over 7 bases. CDR1 SGHTA and CDR2 FQGNSA come from the germline V gene. V trimming: 4 bases; J trimming: 4 bases; junction bases outside the gene matches: 10. The CDR3 has 16 amino acids. The CDR3 nucleotides are TGTGCCAGCAGCTCACTCCGGGACAGAGTGTACAATGAGCAGTTCTTC. Protein product: CASSSLRDRVYNEQFF.

The chain uses TRBV2 and TRBJ1-5; 8 nucleotides match TRBD1. Per the germline V gene, CDR1 is SNHLY and CDR2 is FYNNEI. The CDR3 is 15 amino acids. J gave up 2 bases and V 4 bases, and 4 bases lay outside the gene matches. The DNA for the CDR3 is TGTGCCAGCAGTGGAGGACAGGGCCGCAATCAGCCCCAGCATTTT. Translated, it gives CASSGGQGRNQPQHF.

This clone is a singleton in its sample. Here the CDR3 DNA reads TGTGCCAGCAGCCAAGTCTTGTCGGGAAAAATCTGGGGGCCTAGGGAAAAACTGTTTTTT. Amino acid sequence: CASSQVLSGKIWGPREKLFF. The gene calls are TRBV3-1 (or the pseudogene TRBV3-2) and TRBJ1-4, with D perhaps matching TRBD1 (6 bases). CDR1 LGHDT and CDR2 YNNKEL come from the germline V gene (reference sequence). This CDR3 is built from 20 residues. V lost 1 base to trimming and J lost 8 bases, with 29 bases between them.

The chain couples TRBV9 to TRBJ2-1; 11 positions agree with TRBD1. Germline assignment: CDR1 SGDLS and CDR2 YYNGEE. The CDR3 contains 17 residues. Trimming removed 3 bases from V and 7 bases from J; junction bases left unmatched: 12. In DNA, the CDR3 is TGTGCCAGCAGCGACTACCACCGGGACAGGGGGGTAAATGAGCAGTTCTTC. Translating gives CASSDYHRDRGVNEQFF. The entire variable domain, with the rest obtained from reference TRBV9 and TRBJ2-1, is as follows: DSGVTQTPKHLITATGQRVTLRCSPRSGDLSVYWYQQSLDQGLQFLIQYYNGEERAKGNILERFSAQQFPDLHSELNLSSLELGDSALYFCASSDYHRDRGVNEQFFGPGTRLTVL.

V gene TRBV6-5 combines with J gene TRBJ2-3, with 10 positions matching TRBD1. J lost 6 bases, V lost 8 bases, and 11 bases had no gene match. This CDR3 is built from 15 residues. The germline gives CDR1 MNHEY, CDR2 SVGAGI. CDR3 coding DNA: TGTGCCAGCGGAAGGGACAGGGGTTCTGGGGATACGCAGTATTTT. Translated, it gives CASGRDRGSGDTQYF.

The V and J genes are TRBV3-1 (or the pseudogene TRBV3-2) and TRBJ2-7; the match to TRBD2 covers 8 bases. The CDR3 covers 14 residues. Per the germline V gene, CDR1 is LGHDT and CDR2 is YNNKEL (reference sequence). V shed 2 bases and J 3 bases; nucleotides not matched to a gene: 3. CDR3 sequence reads: CASSQRTSSYEQYF. The CDR3 nucleotides read TGTGCCAGCAGCCAACGGACTAGCAGCTACGAGCAGTACTTC.

The V gene is TRBV28, the J gene TRBJ2-7, with no clear D. V was trimmed by 3 bases and J by 3 bases, leaving 9 bases between them. Germline assignment: CDR1 MDHEN and CDR2 SYDVKM. The CDR3 loop spans 13 amino acids. CDR3 nucleotides: TGTGCCAGCAGTTTCATAACAAGCTACGAGCAGTACTTC. Translation: CASSFITSYEQYF.

The J gene is TRBJ1-3, the V gene TRBV5-1; D is unresolved. Germline CDR1 SGHRS, CDR2 YFSETQ. Trimming took off 0 bases at V and 1 base at J, with 11 bases between the two ends. The CDR3 totals 16 residues. DNA of the CDR3: TGCGCCAGCAGCTTGGGTGGAGGGCCTTCTGGAAACACCATATATTTT. This encodes CASSLGGGPSGNTIYF.

The sample holds a few counts of this clone. The chain carries TRBV2 and TRBJ2-1; a possible D gene is TRBD2 (7 bases). Per the germline V gene, CDR1 is SNHLY and CDR2 is FYNNEI. The CDR3 contains 12 residues. The germline V and J ends were trimmed by 7 bases and 14 bases, with 18 bases remaining between them. The CDR3 coding sequence is TGTGCCAGCAACCCGGTGGGGGGGCGGGAGTTCTTC. Translated, it gives CASNPVGGREFF.

The chain has TRBV5-1 and TRBJ1-6, with 7 bases that match TRBD1. The V and J ends lost 0 bases and 10 bases, in that order; junction bases with no gene match: 7. CDR3 length: 15 residues. CDR1 is SGHRS and CDR2 is YFSETQ in the germline V gene. CDR3 amino acids: CASSLAGTEGSPLHF. DNA for the CDR3: TGCGCCAGCAGCTTGGCCGGGACAGAAGGCTCACCCCTCCACTTT. Looking up the rest from reference TRBV5-1 and TRBJ1-6 gives the full variable domain: KAGVTQTPRYLIKTRGQQVTLSCSPISGHRSVSWYQQTPGQGLQFLFEYFSETQRNKGNFPGRFSGRQFSNSRSEMNVSTLELGDSALYLCASSLAGTEGSPLHFGNGTRLTVT.

Worth noting for this clone: Other DNA sequences from this sample encode an identical CDR3 as well. The chain couples TRBV9 to TRBJ1-1; D possibly corresponds to TRBD1 (6 bases). V dropped 0 bases and J dropped 1 base, with 10 bases sitting between them. This CDR3 spans 15 amino acids. Per germline, CDR1 SGDLS and CDR2 YYNGEE. This CDR3 is CASSVGTGSNTEAFF. CDR3 bases: TGTGCCAGCAGCGTAGGAACAGGGTCGAACACTGAAGCTTTCTTT.

This chain connects TRBV5-1 to TRBJ2-5; 11 nucleotides match TRBD2. Germline CDR1 is SGHRS and CDR2 is YFSETQ. Trimming removed 4 bases from V and 5 bases from J; junction bases left unmatched: 10. This CDR3 is built from 16 residues. The CDR3 loop reads CASSQMTSGVGETQYF. In DNA, the CDR3 is TGCGCCAGCAGCCAAATGACTAGCGGGGTGGGTGAGACCCAGTACTTC.

The chain links TRBV3-1 (or the pseudogene TRBV3-2) to TRBJ2-5, with D maybe TRBD1 (5 bases). Trimming took 10 bases from V and 5 from J, leaving 14 bases between them. The germline V gene encodes CDR1 LGHDT and CDR2 YNNKEL (reference sequence). The CDR3 consists of 12 residues. The CDR3 coding sequence is TGTGCCATCTGCAGGGCCGGGGAGACCCAGTACTTC. Its translation: CAICRAGETQYF.

This clone has only a few counts. The CDR3 here is CASGYRGVPYEQYF. CDR3 coding DNA: TGTGCCAGTGGATACAGGGGGGTCCCCTACGAGCAGTACTTC. This chain links TRBV19 with TRBJ2-7; 8 bases match TRBD1. Germline values: CDR1 LNHDA, CDR2 SQIVND (reference sequence). The J segment lost 2 bases and the V segment lost 8 bases, leaving 8 bases of the junction unmatched. The CDR3 loop spans 14 amino acids.

This clone has only a few counts. The V call is TRBV3-1 (or the pseudogene TRBV3-2), the J call TRBJ2-1; D may be TRBD1 (6 bases). The V end lost 3 bases, the J end lost 4 bases, and 10 bases lay between the germline ends. Germline CDR1 reads LGHDT; CDR2 reads YNNKEL (reference sequence). This CDR3 spans 14 amino acids. Here the CDR3 DNA reads TGTGCCAGCAGCCAGGGACACTCGTACAATGAGCAGTTCTTC. Protein sequence: CASSQGHSYNEQFF.